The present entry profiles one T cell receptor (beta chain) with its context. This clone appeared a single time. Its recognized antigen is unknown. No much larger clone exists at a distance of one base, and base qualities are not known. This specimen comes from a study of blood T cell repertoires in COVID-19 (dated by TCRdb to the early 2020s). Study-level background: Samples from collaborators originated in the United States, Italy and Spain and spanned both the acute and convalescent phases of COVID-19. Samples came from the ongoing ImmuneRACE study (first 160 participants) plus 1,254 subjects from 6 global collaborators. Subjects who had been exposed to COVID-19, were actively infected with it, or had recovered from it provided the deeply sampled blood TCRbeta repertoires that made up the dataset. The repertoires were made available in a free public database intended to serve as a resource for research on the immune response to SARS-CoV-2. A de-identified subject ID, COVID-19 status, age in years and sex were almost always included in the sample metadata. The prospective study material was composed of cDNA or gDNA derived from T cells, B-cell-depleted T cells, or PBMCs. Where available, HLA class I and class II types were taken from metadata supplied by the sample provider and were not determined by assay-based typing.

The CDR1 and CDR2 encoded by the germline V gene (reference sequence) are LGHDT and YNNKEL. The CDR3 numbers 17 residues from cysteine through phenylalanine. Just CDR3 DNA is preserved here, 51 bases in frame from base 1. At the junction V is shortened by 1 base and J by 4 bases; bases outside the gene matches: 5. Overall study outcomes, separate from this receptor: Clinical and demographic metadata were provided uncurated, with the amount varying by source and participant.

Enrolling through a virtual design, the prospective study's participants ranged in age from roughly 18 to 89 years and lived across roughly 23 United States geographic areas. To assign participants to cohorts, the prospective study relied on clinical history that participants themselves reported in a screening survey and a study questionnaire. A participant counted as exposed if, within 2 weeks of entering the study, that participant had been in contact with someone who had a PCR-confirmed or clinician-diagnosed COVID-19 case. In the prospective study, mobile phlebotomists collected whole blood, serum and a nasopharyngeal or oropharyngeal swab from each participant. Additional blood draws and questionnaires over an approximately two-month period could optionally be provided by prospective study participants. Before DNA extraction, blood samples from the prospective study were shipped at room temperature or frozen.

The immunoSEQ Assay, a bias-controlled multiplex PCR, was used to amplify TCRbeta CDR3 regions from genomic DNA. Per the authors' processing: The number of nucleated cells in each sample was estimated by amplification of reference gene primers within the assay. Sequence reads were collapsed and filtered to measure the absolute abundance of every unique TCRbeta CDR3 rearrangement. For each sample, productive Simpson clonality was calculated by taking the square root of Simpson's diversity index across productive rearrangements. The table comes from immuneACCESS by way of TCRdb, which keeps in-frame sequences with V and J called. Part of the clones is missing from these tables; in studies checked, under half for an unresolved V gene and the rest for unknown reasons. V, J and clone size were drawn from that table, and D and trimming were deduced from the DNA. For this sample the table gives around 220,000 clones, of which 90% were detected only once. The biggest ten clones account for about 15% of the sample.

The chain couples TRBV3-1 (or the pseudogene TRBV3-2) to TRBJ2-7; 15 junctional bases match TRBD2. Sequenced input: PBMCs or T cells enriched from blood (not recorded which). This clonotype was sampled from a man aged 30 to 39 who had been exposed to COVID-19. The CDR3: CASSQGLGTSGGYEQYF. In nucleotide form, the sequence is TGTGCCAGCAGCCAAGGGTTGGGGACTAGCGGGGGGTACGAGCAGTACTTC.